These 6 T cell receptor beta chains came from one sample sequenced in a study of blood T cell repertoires in COVID-19. Sequenced by immunoSEQ multiplex PCR; TCRdb stores in-frame clones only, minus some. The sample shows approximately 220,000 clones, about 83% of them seen only once. Sequencing used PBMCs or T cells enriched from blood (not recorded which). The receptor source for this set is a woman aged 50 to 65 who had been exposed to COVID-19.

The V and J genes are TRBV5-1 and TRBJ2-5, with D maybe TRBD2 (6 bases). This CDR3 region has 17 residues. Germline assignment: CDR1 SGHRS and CDR2 YFSETQ. V gave up 2 bases and J gave up 1 base, with 18 bases separating them. This chain's CDR3 is CASSLDGTGGFQETQYF. As DNA, the CDR3 is TGCGCCAGCAGCTTAGATGGGACTGGGGGGTTCCAAGAGACCCAGTACTTC.

The genes are TRBV19 and TRBJ1-5, with 7 bases matching TRBD1. The V segment lost 4 bases and the J segment 1 base; nucleotides outside the gene matches: 7. Germline V CDR1 and CDR2: LNHDA, SQIVND (reference sequence). This CDR3 has 16 amino acids. DNA of the CDR3: TGTGCCAGTAGTAATTCACAGGGGCACAGCAATCAGCCCCAGCATTTT. This gives the protein CASSNSQGHSNQPQHF. Combining the CDR3 with reference TRBV19 and TRBJ1-5 gives the whole variable domain DGGITQSPKYLFRKEGQNVTLSCEQNLNHDAMYWYRQDPGQGLRLIYYSQIVNDFQKGDIAEGYSVSREKKESFPLTVTSAQKNPTAFYLCASSNSQGHSNQPQHFGDGTRLSIL.

The rearrangement joins TRBV12-5 to TRBJ1-1; the D gene is possibly TRBD1 (6 bases). There are 16 residues in the CDR3. Trimming removed 5 bases from V and 0 bases from J, with 16 bases in between. Germline V gene lookup returns CDR1 LGHNT and CDR2 FRNRAP. The CDR3: CASGPLDRLLNTEAFF. As DNA, the CDR3 is TGTGCTAGTGGTCCCCTCGACAGGCTCCTGAACACTGAAGCTTTCTTT.

The CDR3 loop reads CASLDRGLNQPQHF. The CDR3 DNA reads as TGTGCCAGCTTGGACAGGGGCCTTAATCAGCCCCAGCATTTT. The chain combines TRBV28 with TRBJ1-5; 9 bases are a match to TRBD1. This CDR3 is built from 14 residues. The germline V gene has CDR1 MDHEN and CDR2 SYDVKM. V shed 8 bases and J 4 bases; nucleotides not matched to a gene: 6.

This chain joins TRBV6-2 or TRBV6-3 and TRBJ1-2, with 7 positions matching TRBD1. The V gene end was trimmed by 6 bases and the J gene end by 4 bases; junction bases not matched to a gene: 11. The CDR3 runs 15 residues. Germline V gives CDR1 MNHEY, CDR2 SVGEGT. The CDR3 spells CASSLLGQPLYGYTF. The CDR3 DNA reads as TGTGCCAGCAGCTTGTTGGGACAGCCACTCTATGGCTACACCTTC.

The chain is built from TRBV5-4 and TRBJ1-4; TRBD1 matches at 7 bases. V gave up 1 base and J gave up 7 bases; unmatched junction bases: 4. CDR3 length equals 14 residues. Per germline, CDR1 SGHNT and CDR2 YYREEE (reference sequence). CDR3 in amino acids: CASSLRGLSEKLFF. In DNA, the CDR3 is TGTGCCAGCAGCTTGAGGGGGCTAAGTGAAAAACTGTTTTTT.